The 15 T cell receptor beta chains below were found in one sample sequenced in a study of response to subunit inactivated influenza vaccine. MiXCR was run by TCRdb on the RT-PCR reads, yielding one entry per CDR3 protein. The sample consists of approximately 700,000 distinct CDR3 sequences, 15% to 17% of them appearing once. The material was PBMCs from blood, obtained 11 to 12 days after vaccination. All receptors come from a man aged 45 to 65 who received an inactivated influenza vaccine.

This clonotype was detected a few times. The genes are TRBV6-1 and TRBJ1-5; D might be TRBD1 (5 bases). Germline CDR1 and CDR2: MNHNS and SASEGT. The CDR3 extends over 16 amino acids. Trimming pared 6 bases from V and 5 bases from J, leaving 20 bases between. CDR3 sequence (DNA): TGTGCCAGCAGACCCCCGAGGAGGGGAGGGGATCAGCCCCAGCATTTT. Its translation is CASRPPRRGGDQPQHF.

The chain uses TRBV29-1 and TRBJ2-1; D possibly corresponds to TRBD2 (6 bases). With 3 bases removed from V and 8 bases from J, the gap between germline ends came to 14 bases. The CDR3 spans 13 residues. Looked up from germline, CDR1 is SQVTM and CDR2 is ANQGSEA. CDR3 sequence reads: CSVERGAPYEQFF. In nucleotides, the CDR3 is TGCAGCGTTGAGCGCGGGGCGCCTTATGAGCAGTTCTTC.

Only one count was recorded for this clonotype. Germline and junction disagree at one end, which may indicate a read error. The chain employs TRBV6-1 and TRBJ2-4; tentatively, D is TRBD1 (5 bases). Looked up from germline, CDR1 is MNHNS and CDR2 is SASEGT. CDR3 length: 15 residues. CDR3 protein: CASTPLDSPLNTQYF. Written as DNA, the CDR3 is TGTGCCAGCACCCCTCTAGACAGCCCTCTAAACACTCAGTACTTC.

The rearrangement uses TRBV20-1 and TRBJ2-7, with TRBD2 identical over 12 bases. Germline assignment: CDR1 DFQATT and CDR2 SNEGSKA (reference sequence). With 6 bases clipped from V and 2 bases from J, the junction kept 5 bases outside the gene matches. This CDR3 region has 14 residues. The DNA for the CDR3 is TGCAGTGCGCCACTAGCGGGGGGTACCTACGAGCAGTACTTC. Translated, it gives CSAPLAGGTYEQYF.

This chain joins TRBV7-2 and TRBJ2-5; no clear D. Germline CDR1 is SGHTA and CDR2 is FQGNSA. The CDR3 sequence is 15 residues long. V shed 1 base and J shed 2 bases, with 11 bases lying between them. CDR3 DNA: TGTGCCAGCAGCTTAGGTGCAGGCCTACAAGAGACCCAGTACTTC. Its protein is CASSLGAGLQETQYF.

A single count supports this clonotype. The chain employs TRBV12-1 and TRBJ2-6; TRBD2, the table's D call, lacks a check against the DNA. TRBV12-1 represents a pseudogene. The CDR3 is 20 amino acids. CDR3 DNA: TGTGCCAGCAGCTTGGAGGCTCTAGCGGGGGGCCTTACTGGGGCCAACGTCCTGACTTTC. As protein: CASSLEALAGGLTGANVLTF.

The rearrangement joins TRBV5-1 to TRBJ1-6, with TRBD1 identical over 7 bases. Germline V gives CDR1 SGHRS, CDR2 YFSETQ. The V segment lost 3 bases and the J segment 10 bases; nucleotides outside the gene matches: 10. The CDR3 is 15 residues long. The CDR3 spells CASSSGRGLQSPLHF. The DNA for the CDR3 is TGCGCCAGCAGCTCGGGCAGGGGGTTACAATCACCCCTCCACTTT.

This chain uses TRBV2 with TRBJ1-2, with 8 bases lining up with TRBD1. The CDR3 length is 13 residues. Trimming cost V 6 bases and J 1 base; bases outside gene matches: 1. Germline-derived CDR1 and CDR2 are SNHLY and FYNNEI. CDR3 region: CASRGQDNYGYTF. CDR3 bases: TGTGCCAGCAGGGGACAGGATAACTATGGCTACACCTTC. Full variable domain (rest looked up from reference TRBV2 and TRBJ1-2): EPEVTQTPSHQVTQMGQEVILRCVPISNHLYFYWYRQILGQKVEFLVSFYNNEISEKSEIFDDQFSVERPDGSNFTLKIRSTKLEDSAMYFCASRGQDNYGYTFGSGTRLTVV.

This clonotype has just a few counts. The rearrangement links TRBV7-2 to TRBJ2-1; TRBD2 aligns across 8 bases. In germline, CDR1 is SGHTA, CDR2 FQGNSA. This CDR3 spans 16 amino acids. V was pared by 0 bases and J by 5 bases, with 6 bases of the junction left unmatched. The CDR3 DNA follows: TGTGCCAGCAGCTTAGCGGCGTCTAGCGGGCACAATGAGCAGTTCTTC. Translating gives CASSLAASSGHNEQFF.

There are a few counts of this clonotype. The J gene is TRBJ2-1, the V gene TRBV5-6, with TRBD1 matching 9 bases. This CDR3 region has 15 residues. V lost 4 bases and J lost 8; bases outside the gene matches: 10. CDR1 and CDR2 (germline): SGHDT, YYEEEE. The CDR3 DNA sequence: TGTGCCAGCAGCCTTCTCCGGGACAGGGCCCATGAGCAGTTCTTC. It codes for CASSLLRDRAHEQFF. The full variable domain, completed using reference TRBV5-6 and TRBJ2-1, is DAGVTQSPTHLIKTRGQQVTLRCSPKSGHDTVSWYQQALGQGPQFIFQYYEEEERQRGNFPDRFSGHQFPNYSSELNVNALLLGDSALYLCASSLLRDRAHEQFFGPGTRLTVL.

This clonotype was found a few times. The chain is built from TRBV29-1 and TRBJ1-1; no reliable D call. CDR3 length: 11 amino acids. The V gene's germline CDR1 is SQVTM and CDR2 ANQGSEA. V dropped 6 bases and J dropped 11 bases, with 16 bases sitting between them. CDR3 loop: CSVGDVLAAFF. The CDR3 bases are TGCAGCGTCGGCGACGTACTGGCCGCTTTCTTT.

A few counts support this clonotype. The V and J genes are TRBV28 and TRBJ2-7; D assignment may be TRBD1 or TRBD2 (6 bases each). Between the trimmed V and J ends, which lost 8 bases and 6 bases, there was a span of 17 bases. The CDR3 has 13 amino acids. In germline, CDR1 is MDHEN, CDR2 SYDVKM. In DNA, the CDR3 is TGTGCCAGCGGCCTAGGGGGGTTTAGCGAGCAGTACTTC. It codes for CASGLGGFSEQYF.

This chain joins TRBV6-1 and TRBJ2-7; 7 nucleotides line up with TRBD1. The CDR3 is 14 amino acids. V gave up 6 bases and J gave up 2 bases; unmatched junction bases: 7. CDR1 and CDR2 from the germline V gene are MNHNS and SASEGT. The CDR3 region has the DNA TGTGCCAGCAGCGAAATAGGGACAGCCTACGAGCAGTACTTC. Translated: CASSEIGTAYEQYF.

This clonotype appeared a few times. The chain is built from TRBV20-1 and TRBJ2-3; D gene unclear. The V end lost 1 base, the J end lost 0 bases, and 11 bases lay between the germline ends. The CDR3 extends over 15 amino acids. The germline V gene encodes CDR1 DFQATT and CDR2 SNEGSKA (reference sequence). The CDR3 is CSARADYPSTDTQYF. CDR3 sequence (DNA): TGCAGTGCTAGAGCAGATTATCCTAGCACAGATACGCAGTATTTT.

The rearrangement links TRBV5-8 to TRBJ1-1; no reliable D call. The CDR3 sequence is 13 residues long. Germline lookup yields CDR1 SGHTS and CDR2 YDEGEE. The ends were cut back, 2 bases at V and 7 bases at J, with 12 bases in the middle. CDR3 sequence reads: CASSFRAGGEAFF. The CDR3 DNA reads as TGTGCCAGCAGCTTTCGAGCGGGCGGTGAAGCTTTCTTT.